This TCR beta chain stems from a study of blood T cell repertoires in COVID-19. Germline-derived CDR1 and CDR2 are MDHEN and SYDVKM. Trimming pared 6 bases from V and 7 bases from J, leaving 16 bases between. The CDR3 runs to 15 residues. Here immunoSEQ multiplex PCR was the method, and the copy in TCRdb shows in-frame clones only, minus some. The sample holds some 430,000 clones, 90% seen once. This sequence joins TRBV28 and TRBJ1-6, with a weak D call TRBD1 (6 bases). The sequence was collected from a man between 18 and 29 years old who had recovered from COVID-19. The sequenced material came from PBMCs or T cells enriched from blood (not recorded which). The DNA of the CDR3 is TGTGCCAGCAGCTCTACAGGGAGTGTGAATTCACCCCTCCACTTT. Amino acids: CASSSTGSVNSPLHF.